This entry is about one T cell receptor (beta chain). This record belongs to a study of blood T cell repertoires in COVID-19. V was cut by 3 bases and J by 8 bases, with 21 bases left in between. CDR1 is SGDLS, CDR2 YYNGEE, per germline. CDR3 size: 16 residues. The data were produced by immunoSEQ multiplex PCR, yet TCRdb's version contains in-frame clones alone and is incomplete. The sample carries hundreds of thousands of clones, about 80% recorded once. This rearrangement joins TRBV9 to TRBJ2-1; maybe TRBD1 (5 bases). The sample comprised peripheral blood. This receptor was obtained from an elderly woman with acute or convalescent COVID-19. Written as DNA, the CDR3 is TGTGCCAGCAGCGCCCGCTTAGGGCAGGGAAGAGATGAGCAGTTCTTC. This encodes CASSARLGQGRDEQFF.